This TCR beta chain was observed in a study of cytomegalovirus exposure and HLA in healthy donors. Whole-study results and caveats: A missense DCLRE1C variant was associated with V- and J-gene trimming of TCR beta chains in a later analysis, and an independent cohort replicated the association. After further analysis at a later stage, 15,000 to 20,000 TCR beta sequences were associated with HLA alleles at 0.05 false discovery rate.

J was trimmed by 1 base and V by 4 bases; bases with no gene match: 10. This CDR3 comprises 16 residues. Per the germline V gene, CDR1 is SGHRS and CDR2 is YFSETQ. The PCR made use of 60 Vbeta and 13 Jbeta primers. Produced via immunoSEQ multiplex PCR; TCRdb's table is partial and in-frame only. The sample lists approximately 97,000 clones, about 79% occurring once. As regards this clone: The antigen is unknown.

The chain recombines TRBV5-1 with TRBJ2-5; 7 bases line up with TRBD2. The receptor was derived from a male donor in good health and CMV-seropositive. Sequencing was performed on PBMCs. The CDR3: CASSVEASGPQETQYF. The CDR3 coding sequence is TGCGCCAGCAGCGTGGAGGCTAGCGGACCCCAAGAGACCCAGTACTTC.